These 27 T cell receptor beta chains came from one sample sequenced in a study of blood T cell repertoires in COVID-19. Clones were read by immunoSEQ multiplex PCR, and TCRdb kept only the in-frame ones, dropping some. The sample records about 280,000 clones, 89% being singletons. Material: peripheral blood. The receptors here all came from a man aged 45-65 years with acute or convalescent COVID-19.

The chain has TRBV12-3 or TRBV12-4 and TRBJ2-5; D may be TRBD1 (6 bases). The CDR3 runs to 13 residues. V lost 6 bases and J lost 4, with 12 bases in between. The CDR3 region is CASSSGQRETQYF. CDR3 nucleotide sequence: TGTGCCAGCAGCAGTGGACAGAGAGAGACCCAGTACTTC.

This chain uses TRBV30 with TRBJ1-2; D unclear. Germline V lookup: CDR1 GTSNPN, CDR2 SVGIG (reference sequence). The CDR3 totals 14 residues. V was trimmed by 3 bases and J by 3 bases, leaving 14 bases between them. CDR3 in amino acids: CAWRSLDSDYGYTF. The CDR3 DNA sequence: TGTGCCTGGAGGAGTCTTGACTCGGACTATGGCTACACCTTC.

This clone was observed once. The chain has TRBV4-2 and TRBJ1-2; D unclear. The V and J ends lost 0 bases and 8 bases respectively, with 16 bases between them. Germline-derived CDR1 and CDR2 are LGHNA and YNFKEQ. This CDR3 has 15 residues. The CDR3, as DNA: TGTGCCAGCAGCCAAGAACCCCAGAATCGGGGAGGCTACACCTTC. This codes for CASSQEPQNRGGYTF.

CDR3 in DNA: TGTGCCACCAGCAACCGGGACAGGGGGATCTATGGCTACACCTTC. Translated: CATSNRDRGIYGYTF. The gene calls are TRBV15 and TRBJ1-2; 11 bases line up with TRBD1. Germline V CDR1 and CDR2: LNHNV, YYDKDF (reference sequence). The ends lost 4 bases at V and 4 bases at J; junction bases unmatched: 5. This CDR3 has 15 amino acids.

As for this clone: Other DNA variants within this sample encode the same CDR3. This sequence joins TRBV5-1 and TRBJ1-2, with a weak D call TRBD1 (5 bases). CDR3 length: 14 amino acids. The V end was cut by 0 bases, the J end by 4 bases, with 10 bases between. Germline values: CDR1 SGHRS, CDR2 YFSETQ. CDR3 DNA: TGCGCCAGCAGCTTGGTGGCCAGGGTCTATGGCTACACCTTC. This translates into CASSLVARVYGYTF.

This chain uses TRBV5-6 with TRBJ2-6, with a possible D match to TRBD1 (6 bases). The CDR3 loop spans 17 amino acids. Germline CDR1 and CDR2: SGHDT and YYEEEE. The V and J ends lost 2 bases and 0 bases respectively, with 12 bases between them. CDR3 loop: CASSLRQDSSGANVLTF. The CDR3 region has the DNA TGTGCCAGCAGCTTAAGACAGGACTCCTCTGGGGCCAACGTCCTGACTTTC.

The chain recombines TRBV5-1 with TRBJ1-3; possibly TRBD1 for D (5 bases). From germline, CDR1 is SGHRS and CDR2 YFSETQ. This CDR3 spans 16 amino acids. Trimming shortened V by 0 bases and J by 0 bases, and 10 bases separated the two germline ends. CDR3 region: CASSLAGLSSGNTIYF. Written as DNA, the CDR3 is TGCGCCAGCAGCTTGGCAGGGCTTAGCTCTGGAAACACCATATATTTT.

V and J are TRBV7-9 and TRBJ1-1; tentatively, D is TRBD1 (6 bases). The V and J ends lost 5 bases and 13 bases respectively, with 23 bases between them. Germline V gene sequence: CDR1 SEHNR, CDR2 FQNEAQ (reference sequence). This CDR3 contains 14 residues. The CDR3 region is CASSQQGPIRSFFF. As DNA, the CDR3 is TGTGCCAGCAGCCAACAGGGCCCCATAAGGAGTTTTTTCTTT.

The genes are TRBV10-3 and TRBJ2-1; TRBD1 aligns across 10 bases. The CDR3 covers 15 residues. V was pared by 7 bases and J by 7 bases, with 10 bases of the junction left unmatched. Looked up from germline, CDR1 is ENHRY and CDR2 is SYGVKD. Here the CDR3 DNA reads TGTGCCATCACGGGCCCGGACAGGGGGAGGAATGAGCAGTTCTTC. This sequence encodes CAITGPDRGRNEQFF.

This chain connects TRBV19 to TRBJ1-5; the D is unclear. There are 14 residues in the CDR3. Germline lookup yields CDR1 LNHDA and CDR2 SQIVND (reference sequence). Between the trimmed V and J ends, which lost 5 bases and 0 bases, there was a span of 8 bases. CDR3 in amino acids: CASSFPHSNQPQHF. CDR3 nucleotides: TGTGCCAGTAGTTTCCCCCATAGCAATCAGCCCCAGCATTTT.

The V and J genes are TRBV2 and TRBJ2-2, with 7 positions matching TRBD2. CDR3 length equals 16 residues. The germline gives CDR1 SNHLY, CDR2 FYNNEI. Trimming took 2 bases from V and 0 from J; bases not matched to a gene: 3. The CDR3 reads CASSELGGTNTGELFF. In DNA, the CDR3 is TGTGCCAGCAGTGAATTGGGGGGGACGAACACCGGGGAGCTGTTTTTT.

V is TRBV5-1 and J is TRBJ2-7; D ambiguous. V was clipped by 0 bases and J by 0 bases, with 10 bases between them. The CDR3 consists of 15 residues. The germline V gene has CDR1 SGHRS and CDR2 YFSETQ. CDR3 nucleotides: TGCGCCAGCAGCTTGGGTGGCTTTGACTCCTACGAGCAGTACTTC. As protein: CASSLGGFDSYEQYF.

The gene calls are TRBV19 and TRBJ1-4, with D possibly being TRBD1 (6 bases). The CDR3 consists of 13 residues. The germline V and J ends were trimmed by 5 bases and 7 bases, with 11 bases remaining between them. The germline V gene encodes CDR1 LNHDA and CDR2 SQIVND (reference sequence). As DNA, the CDR3 is TGTGCCAGTAGTGAACAGGGACGTGAAAAACTGTTTTTT. Translation: CASSEQGREKLFF. Filled out from reference TRBV19 and TRBJ1-4, the complete variable domain reads DGGITQSPKYLFRKEGQNVTLSCEQNLNHDAMYWYRQDPGQGLRLIYYSQIVNDFQKGDIAEGYSVSREKKESFPLTVTSAQKNPTAFYLCASSEQGREKLFFGSGTQLSVL.

This sequence joins TRBV20-1 and TRBJ2-7; D remains ambiguous. Germline assignment: CDR1 DFQATT and CDR2 SNEGSKA (reference sequence). CDR3 length equals 13 residues. V lost 3 bases to trimming and J lost 4 bases, with 13 bases between them. The CDR3 region is CSASTAGNYEQYF. The CDR3 nucleotides are TGCAGTGCTAGTACGGCAGGAAATTACGAGCAGTACTTC.

This sequence joins TRBV24-1 and TRBJ2-1, with D perhaps matching TRBD1 (6 bases). Trimming removed 2 bases at V and 10 bases at J, with 11 bases between. Germline V gives CDR1 KGHDR, CDR2 SFDVKD. The CDR3 runs to 13 residues. In nucleotides, the CDR3 is TGTGCCACCAGTGATTCCAACAGGGTAGAGCAGTTCTTC. Translated: CATSDSNRVEQFF.

The J gene is TRBJ2-1, the V gene TRBV5-1, with 8 bases that match TRBD1. V was clipped by 0 bases and J by 13 bases; unmatched bases: 9. The length of the CDR3 is 14 residues. Germline V gene sequence: CDR1 SGHRS, CDR2 YFSETQ. The CDR3 DNA reads TGCGCCAGCAGCTTGGGCCCGGACAGGGAATTTCAGTTCTTC. Translation: CASSLGPDREFQFF.

The J gene is TRBJ1-4, the V gene TRBV9; the D gene is possibly TRBD1 (6 bases). Germline V gives CDR1 SGDLS, CDR2 YYNGEE. The CDR3 loop spans 14 amino acids. V was cut by 1 base and J by 3 bases, with 7 bases left in between. CDR3 DNA sequence: TGTGCCAGCAGCGTACAGGGGTCTAATGAAAAACTGTTTTTT. Encoded protein: CASSVQGSNEKLFF.

The chain links TRBV5-1 to TRBJ1-2; TRBD1 agrees at 7 bases. Germline values: CDR1 SGHRS, CDR2 YFSETQ. Trimming cost V 0 bases and J 8 bases; bases outside gene matches: 10. The CDR3 is 15 residues long. CDR3 in amino acids: CASSLEAGGSRGYTF. CDR3 sequence (DNA): TGCGCCAGCAGCTTGGAGGCAGGGGGTAGCAGGGGCTACACCTTC. Supplemented by reference TRBV5-1 and TRBJ1-2, the full variable domain reads KAGVTQTPRYLIKTRGQQVTLSCSPISGHRSVSWYQQTPGQGLQFLFEYFSETQRNKGNFPGRFSGRQFSNSRSEMNVSTLELGDSALYLCASSLEAGGSRGYTFGSGTRLTVV.

The chain uses TRBV19 and TRBJ2-5; D gene uncertain. CDR3 size: 16 residues. The germline gives CDR1 LNHDA, CDR2 SQIVND (reference sequence). The ends were cut back, 3 bases at V and 4 bases at J, with 18 bases in the middle. The CDR3 loop is CASSIRRTGELETQYF. The CDR3 DNA reads as TGTGCCAGTAGTATCCGGCGAACCGGAGAGTTAGAGACCCAGTACTTC.

The table lists this clone with a count of one. The rearrangement joins TRBV27 to TRBJ1-1; 9 bases are shared with TRBD1. The CDR3 has 15 residues. Germline trimming cut 5 bases from V and 1 base from J; bases unmatched to any gene: 5. The germline gives CDR1 MNHEY, CDR2 SMNVEV (reference sequence). The CDR3 loop reads CASSGPGQGNTEAFF. CDR3 in DNA: TGTGCCAGCAGTGGCCCGGGACAGGGGAACACTGAAGCTTTCTTT.

The V gene is TRBV10-3, the J gene TRBJ2-2, with D possibly matching TRBD2 (7 bases). Germline CDR1 ENHRY, CDR2 SYGVKD. V dropped 6 bases and J dropped 4 bases, with 15 bases sitting between them. The CDR3 runs 15 residues. This CDR3 is CAIRFAGAPTGELFF. CDR3 nucleotide sequence: TGTGCCATCAGATTTGCGGGGGCCCCCACCGGGGAGCTGTTTTTT.

The CDR3 protein is CASSLLIGGTEAFF. For the CDR3, the DNA is TGCGCCAGCAGCTTGCTAATCGGGGGCACTGAAGCTTTCTTT. V and J are TRBV5-1 and TRBJ1-1; possible D gene TRBD1, 5 bases. Trimming shortened V by 1 base and J by 4 bases, and 11 bases separated the two germline ends. The CDR3 runs to 14 residues. Germline V gene sequence: CDR1 SGHRS, CDR2 YFSETQ.

The chain combines TRBV5-1 with TRBJ2-3, with TRBD2 identical over 7 bases. Germline assignment: CDR1 SGHRS and CDR2 YFSETQ. The CDR3 consists of 14 residues. Losses at the gene ends were 5 bases for V and 1 base for J; bases not matched to a gene: 4. The CDR3 reads CASRPGLGTDTQYF. DNA for the CDR3: TGCGCCAGCAGACCCGGACTAGGCACAGATACGCAGTATTTT.

The J gene is TRBJ2-3, the V gene TRBV30; 7 bases match TRBD2. The V gene end was trimmed by 3 bases and the J gene end by 4 bases; junction bases not matched to a gene: 10. The CDR3 consists of 15 residues. Germline V CDR1 and CDR2: GTSNPN, SVGIG (reference sequence). Here the CDR3 DNA reads TGTGCCTGGAGCGGAGCGGGGTTGCGCGCAGATACGCAGTATTTT. This sequence encodes CAWSGAGLRADTQYF.

This clone appeared a few times. The chain links TRBV7-9 to TRBJ1-6; 8 nucleotides line up with TRBD1. Germline values: CDR1 SEHNR, CDR2 FQNEAQ (reference sequence). The trim removed 5 bases at V and 9 bases at J, leaving 6 bases unmatched. This CDR3 comprises 14 residues. CDR3 nucleotide sequence: TGTGCCAGCAGCGCAGACAGGGGTGGTTCACCCCTCCACTTT. Its protein is CASSADRGGSPLHF.

V and J are TRBV13 and TRBJ1-2; D remains unclear. CDR1 PRHDT and CDR2 FYEKMQ come from the germline V gene (reference sequence). This CDR3 contains 12 residues. V dropped 2 bases and J dropped 5 bases, with 6 bases sitting between them. The CDR3 DNA reads TGTGCCAGCAGCTTAACTCCATATGGCTACACCTTC. As protein: CASSLTPYGYTF.

V and J are TRBV2 and TRBJ1-2; D remains ambiguous. CDR1 is SNHLY, CDR2 FYNNEI, per germline. V was pared by 7 bases and J by 1 base, with 13 bases between. The CDR3 spans 14 residues. The CDR3 bases are TGTGCCAGCACCCCCGAGAGTGGTAACTATGGCTACACCTTC. It translates to CASTPESGNYGYTF.